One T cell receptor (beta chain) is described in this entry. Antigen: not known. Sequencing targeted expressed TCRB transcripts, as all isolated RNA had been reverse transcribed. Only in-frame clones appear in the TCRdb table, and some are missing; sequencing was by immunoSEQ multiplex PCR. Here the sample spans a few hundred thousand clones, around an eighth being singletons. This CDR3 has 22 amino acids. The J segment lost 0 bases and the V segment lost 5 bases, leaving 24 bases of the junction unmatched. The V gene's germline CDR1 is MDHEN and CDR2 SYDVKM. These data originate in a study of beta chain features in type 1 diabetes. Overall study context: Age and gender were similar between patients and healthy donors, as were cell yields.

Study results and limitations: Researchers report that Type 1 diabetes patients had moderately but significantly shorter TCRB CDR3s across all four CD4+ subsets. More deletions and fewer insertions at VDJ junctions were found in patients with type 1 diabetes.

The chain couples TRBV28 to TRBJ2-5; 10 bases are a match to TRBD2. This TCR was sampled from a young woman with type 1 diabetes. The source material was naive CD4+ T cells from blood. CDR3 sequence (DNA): TGTGCCAGCAGTCGTAAGAGGGGGGCTAGCGGGAGTCCGATGAGGTACCAAGAGACCCAGTACTTC. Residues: CASSRKRGASGSPMRYQETQYF.